The TCR beta chain described here comes from a study of PD-1 blockade in classical Hodgkin lymphoma. Germline V gene data show CDR1 as SGHNT and CDR2 as YYREEE (reference sequence). V lost 6 bases and J lost 2, with 13 bases in between. The CDR3 is 14 amino acids. Here immunoSEQ multiplex PCR was the method, and the copy in TCRdb shows in-frame clones only, minus some. Here the sample spans some 25,000 clones, approximately 80% being singletons. Brentuximab vedotin exposure varied among the patients, all of whom had relapsed after autologous stem cell transplantation. Classifying best responses yielded complete response, partial response or progressive disease.

The sequence was collected from a human donor with classical Hodgkin lymphoma. Specimen: peripheral blood mononuclear cells (PBMCs), collected before the second cycle of nivolumab. This chain connects TRBV5-4 to TRBJ2-3; D might be TRBD1 (6 bases). In nucleotides, the CDR3 is TGTGCCAGCAAATCAGGGGACAACACAGATACGCAGTATTTT. This gives the protein CASKSGDNTDTQYF.